This T cell receptor beta chain is drawn from a study of blood T cell repertoires in COVID-19. Background on the study: The United States, Italy and Spain supplied acute and convalescent COVID-19 samples. T cells, B-cell-depleted T cells, or PBMCs supplied cDNA or gDNA.

The protocol was immunoSEQ multiplex PCR, while the TCRdb copy is restricted to in-frame clones and leaves out a portion. The profile covers around 150,000 clones, with 76% appearing a single time and 4.5% taken by the ten largest. The germline gives CDR1 MNHEY, CDR2 SVGAGI. Trimming removed 0 bases from V and 2 bases from J, with 11 bases in between. The CDR3 length is 15 residues. The TCR comes from a woman older than 75 with active or convalescent COVID-19. J is TRBJ2-7 and V is TRBV6-5; possibly TRBD1 for D (6 bases). The sequenced material came from peripheral blood. The CDR3: CASSYSGRGTYEQYF. The CDR3 bases are TGTGCCAGCAGTTACTCGGGCAGGGGTACCTACGAGCAGTACTTC.